This TCR beta chain stems from a study of blood T cell repertoires in COVID-19. Background on the study: T cells, B-cell-depleted T cells, or PBMCs supplied cDNA or gDNA.

The CDR3 totals 16 residues. From germline, CDR1 is SGHNT and CDR2 YENEEA. The V gene end was trimmed by 5 bases and the J gene end by 5 bases; junction bases not matched to a gene: 7. Profiling relied on immunoSEQ multiplex PCR, and the TCRdb table lists in-frame clones only, not all of them. The data contain 130,000 or so clones, approximately 81% of them singletons. The source material was peripheral blood. The gene calls are TRBV11-3 and TRBJ2-5; 14 bases are shared with TRBD2. The TCR comes from a man between 60 and 75 years old with acute or convalescent COVID-19. CDR3 amino acids: CASSRRTSGRRETQYF. For the CDR3, the DNA is TGTGCCAGCAGCCGGAGGACTAGCGGGAGGAGGGAGACCCAGTACTTC.